The 16 T cell receptor beta chains below were found in one sample sequenced in a study of T cells in Graves' hyperthyroidism and ophthalmopathy. RNA transcripts gave rise to amplified TCR beta CDR3 regions. When the TCR CDR3 underwent first-round RT-PCR, the HTBI primer set was used. TCRdb re-called the multiplex PCR reads with MiXCR, one entry per CDR3 protein. The sample includes 250,000 to 400,000 distinct CDR3 sequences, roughly an eighth seen only once; the top ten take approximately 35%. The sample consisted of blood. Receptor source: a woman between 40 and 55 years old with Graves' ophthalmopathy.

This clonotype came up many times. The V gene is TRBV5-6, the J gene TRBJ2-3; 7 bases fit TRBD2. This CDR3 comprises 14 residues. From germline, CDR1 is SGHDT and CDR2 YYEEEE. J lost 0 bases, V lost 4 bases, and 2 bases had no gene match. CDR3 sequence (DNA): TGTGCCAGCAGCCAAGCGGGAAGCACAGATACGCAGTATTTT. Translation: CASSQAGSTDTQYF.

The rearrangement uses TRBV7-9 and TRBJ2-1; 9 positions match TRBD2. Germline V gene lookup returns CDR1 SEHNR and CDR2 FQNEAQ (reference sequence). Trimming cost V 10 bases and J 8 bases; bases outside gene matches: 9. The CDR3 loop spans 13 amino acids. In nucleotides, the CDR3 is TGTGCCATTACCCCGGGACTAGCACATGAGCAGTTCTTC. Residues: CAITPGLAHEQFF.

This clonotype has ten or more counts. The CDR3 DNA sequence: TGTGCCAGCAGTTTAGGGGTTAGCAATCAGCCCCAGCATTTT. This translates into CASSLGVSNQPQHF. This sequence joins TRBV12-3 or TRBV12-4 and TRBJ1-5; no clear D. The CDR3 spans 14 residues. V dropped 1 base and J dropped 0 bases, with 4 bases sitting between them.

This clonotype has at least ten counts. The CDR3 sequence: CASSRTSMGETQYF. CDR3 in DNA: TGTGCCAGCAGCCGTACTAGCATGGGGGAGACCCAGTACTTC. The chain links TRBV7-9 to TRBJ2-5, with D maybe TRBD2 (6 bases). Germline CDR1 is SEHNR and CDR2 is FQNEAQ (reference sequence). V was cut by 5 bases and J by 5 bases, with 15 bases left in between. This CDR3 has 14 residues.

This clonotype occurred many times. The chain has TRBV14 and TRBJ2-5; D ambiguous. CDR1 SGHDN and CDR2 FVKESK come from the germline V gene. The CDR3 has 16 residues. V was shortened by 0 bases and J by 2 bases, with 13 bases between the two germline ends. CDR3 in amino acids: CASSQDWSENQETQYF. DNA for the CDR3: TGTGCCAGCAGCCAAGATTGGTCAGAAAATCAAGAGACCCAGTACTTC.

Many counts were recorded for this clonotype. This chain uses TRBV12-3 or TRBV12-4 with TRBJ2-1, with 10 bases identical to TRBD2. The CDR3 loop spans 13 amino acids. Losses at the gene ends were 10 bases for V and 4 bases for J; bases not matched to a gene: 4. The CDR3 DNA reads TGTGCCACGGGACTAGCGCATTACAATGAGCAGTTCTTC. Its protein is CATGLAHYNEQFF.

There are many counts of this clonotype. The chain recombines TRBV20-1 with TRBJ1-5; D may be TRBD1 (6 bases). Germline CDR1 DFQATT, CDR2 SNEGSKA (reference sequence). Trimming stripped 6 bases from V and 4 bases from J, with 13 bases between. The CDR3 has 13 amino acids. The CDR3 region is CSALDSINQPQHF. DNA of the CDR3: TGCAGTGCCCTGGACAGTATTAATCAGCCCCAGCATTTT.

This clonotype was counted ten times or more. The chain employs TRBV29-1 and TRBJ1-1, with D unclear. Germline CDR1 SQVTM, CDR2 ANQGSEA. The CDR3 loop spans 15 amino acids. V was trimmed by 4 bases and J by 0 bases, leaving 15 bases between them. The CDR3 region has the DNA TGCAGCGTTGTAGCGGCAGGCGCCATGAACACTGAAGCTTTCTTT. Its translation is CSVVAAGAMNTEAFF.

This clonotype was seen ten or more times. The V and J genes are TRBV10-1 and TRBJ2-7; 7 nucleotides line up with TRBD1. CDR3 length equals 14 residues. Germline trimming cut 3 bases from V and 1 base from J; bases unmatched to any gene: 3. Germline V lookup: CDR1 WNHNN, CDR2 SYGVQD (reference sequence). This CDR3 is CASSDPGQSYEQYF. CDR3 sequence (DNA): TGCGCCAGCAGTGACCCGGGACAGTCCTACGAGCAGTACTTC.

The chain carries TRBV28 and TRBJ2-7, with a tentative D call TRBD1 (6 bases). Trimming stripped 5 bases from V and 4 bases from J, with 12 bases between. The CDR3 is made up of 13 amino acids. Germline V CDR1 and CDR2: MDHEN, SYDVKM. CDR3 loop: CASSPGARYEQYF. The CDR3 DNA reads TGTGCCAGCAGTCCAGGGGCGAGATACGAGCAGTACTTC.

This chain uses TRBV7-9 with TRBJ1-6; 7 nucleotides align to TRBD1. Germline CDR1 is SEHNR and CDR2 is FQNEAQ (reference sequence). CDR3 size: 16 residues. The V and J ends lost 4 bases and 8 bases, in that order; junction bases with no gene match: 11. The CDR3 loop is CASSSTTGRKDSPLHF. CDR3 sequence (DNA): TGTGCCAGCAGCTCAACGACAGGGAGAAAGGATTCACCCCTCCACTTT.

This clonotype was observed at least ten times. The chain links TRBV6-1 to TRBJ1-1, with D unclear. The germline V gene has CDR1 MNHNS and CDR2 SASEGT. This CDR3 has 15 residues. Trimming stripped 5 bases from V and 0 bases from J, with 13 bases between. The CDR3 loop is CASSYTNNLNTEAFF. The CDR3 DNA follows: TGTGCCAGCAGTTATACGAACAACCTGAACACTGAAGCTTTCTTT.

This clonotype was observed many times. V usage is TRBV24-1 and J usage is TRBJ2-2; perhaps TRBD2 as D (5 bases). V lost 5 bases and J 0 bases, leaving 15 bases between the germline ends. The CDR3 has 17 amino acids. Germline CDR1 is KGHDR and CDR2 is SFDVKD. CDR3 in amino acids: CATSVPGRGSNTGELFF. As DNA, the CDR3 is TGTGCCACCAGTGTCCCAGGCCGGGGATCGAACACCGGGGAGCTGTTTTTT.

This clonotype was found a few times. This rearrangement joins TRBV4-1 to TRBJ1-2; D is possibly TRBD1 (6 bases). This CDR3 has 16 amino acids. Germline V gene sequence: CDR1 MGHRA, CDR2 YSYEKL. Deletions cut 4 bases from V and 2 bases from J, with 17 bases between. CDR3 protein: CASSPSHGGSNYGYTF. CDR3 DNA sequence: TGCGCCAGCAGCCCGAGCCACGGGGGCTCGAACTATGGCTACACCTTC.

This clonotype was counted at least ten times. This chain uses TRBV18 with TRBJ1-1; D unresolved. Germline V gives CDR1 KGHSH, CDR2 LQKENI. The CDR3 has 13 amino acids. Trimming pared 3 bases from V and 0 bases from J, leaving 5 bases between. CDR3 DNA: TGTGCCAGCTCACCCCTGTTGAACACTGAAGCTTTCTTT. This gives the protein CASSPLLNTEAFF.

This chain uses TRBV30 with TRBJ2-3; unclear D gene. The CDR3 has 14 residues. Germline assignment: CDR1 GTSNPN and CDR2 SVGIG (reference sequence). The V and J ends lost 2 bases and 6 bases respectively, with 15 bases between them. The CDR3: CAWSLGQTEDTQYF. The CDR3 bases are TGTGCCTGGAGTTTGGGCCAGACGGAGGATACGCAGTATTTT.